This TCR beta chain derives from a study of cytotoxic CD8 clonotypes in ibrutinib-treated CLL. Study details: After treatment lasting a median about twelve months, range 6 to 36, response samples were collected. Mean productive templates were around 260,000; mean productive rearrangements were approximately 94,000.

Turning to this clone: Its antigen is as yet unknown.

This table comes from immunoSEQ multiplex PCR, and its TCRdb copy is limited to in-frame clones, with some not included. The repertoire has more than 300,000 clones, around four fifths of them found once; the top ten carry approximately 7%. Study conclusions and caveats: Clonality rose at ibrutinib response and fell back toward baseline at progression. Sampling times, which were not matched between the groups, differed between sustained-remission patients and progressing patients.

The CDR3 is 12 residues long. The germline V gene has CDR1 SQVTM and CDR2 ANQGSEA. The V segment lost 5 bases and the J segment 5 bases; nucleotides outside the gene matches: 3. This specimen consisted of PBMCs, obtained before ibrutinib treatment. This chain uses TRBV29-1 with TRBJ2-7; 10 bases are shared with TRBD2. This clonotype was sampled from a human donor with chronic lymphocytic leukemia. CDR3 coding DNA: TGCAGCGTTCGGACTAGCGGAAACGAGCAGTACTTC. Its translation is CSVRTSGNEQYF.